The clone carrying this T cell receptor beta chain was counted a few times. The data were obtained in a study of early T cells in non-severe SARS-CoV-2 infection. TCRdb re-analysed the 5' RACE reads in MiXCR, keeping a single row per CDR3 protein. Of almost 30,000 distinct CDR3 sequences listed, about 6% are singletons. The CDR3 length is 14 residues. V gave up 7 bases and J gave up 4 bases; unmatched junction bases: 7. In germline, CDR1 is MNHEY, CDR2 SVGEGT. This clonotype was sampled from an adult who was a healthcare worker with PCR-confirmed SARS-CoV-2 infection or an uninfected control (not recorded which). The chain is built from TRBV6-2 or TRBV6-3 and TRBJ2-3; 8 bases map to TRBD2. Material: whole blood. The CDR3 nucleotides read TGTGCCAGCACATCCCCCGGGGGGGCAGATACGCAGTATTTT. This translates into CASTSPGGADTQYF.